This T cell receptor (beta chain) was profiled in a study of shared clonotypes between healthy human individuals. Study observations and caveats: All-four-donor shared clonotypes had higher generation probabilities than non-shared clonotypes did.

Profiled with immunoSEQ multiplex PCR; TCRdb holds only in-frame clones, not every one. Among about 1.1 million clones listed, approximately 80% were seen once. On this clone: Its antigen is not known.

The CDR3 extends over 16 amino acids. The V and J ends lost 3 bases and 5 bases respectively, with 21 bases between them. Looked up from germline, CDR1 is GTSNPN and CDR2 is SVGIG (reference sequence). V usage is TRBV30 and J usage is TRBJ2-3; possible D gene TRBD2, 6 bases. The specimen was memory CD4+ T cells from PBMCs. The subset: CD45RA-negative fraction. The receptor comes from a man in his late teens or twenties in good health. Some clones in this sample may be carry-over from other donors' samples. The CDR3 region has the DNA TGTGCCTGGAGCCCACTTCATAGGGACTTTCTAGATACGCAGTATTTT. Amino acid sequence: CAWSPLHRDFLDTQYF.